This T cell receptor beta chain was observed in a study of vaccination and CD4 T cells after COVID-19. Study-wide background: Those taking part got two shots of either the BNT162b2 or the mRNA-1273 vaccine. Every culture used as a control got a CEFX pool, an HIV-1 Nef pool, or no peptide.

This sample's treatment: 10-day PBMC culture with coronavirus spike peptide pools or control peptides (ViraFEST assay). Fresh replacement IL-2 medium substituted for half the medium on days 3 and 7. Once obtained from cultured CD4+ T cells, the DNA was sequenced using the Oncomine TCR Beta short-read assay. TCRdb recomputed calls from the PCR reads with MiXCR, one row per CDR3 protein. The sample has 20,000 to 25,000 distinct CDR3 sequences, approximately 70% seen once. This clonotype was seen once. Its specificity is unknown. Sequencing was carried out using CD4+ T cells from blood, cultured in vitro. The TCR sequence derives from a human donor who had recovered from COVID-19.

The CDR3 spells CASSSRQETQYF. CDR3 DNA sequence: TGTGCCAGCAGCTCCCGTCAAGAGACCCAGTACTTC. The rearrangement links TRBV7-2 to TRBJ2-5; D is unclear. This CDR3 region has 12 residues. With 4 bases removed from V and 2 bases from J, the gap between germline ends came to 5 bases. Germline V lookup: CDR1 SGHTA, CDR2 FQGNSA. The full variable domain, with the rest looked up from reference TRBV7-2 and TRBJ2-5, is GAGVSQSPSNKVTEKGKDVELRCDPISGHTALYWYRQSLGQGLEFLIYFQGNSAPDKSGLPSDRFSAERTGGSVSTLTIQRTQQEDSAVYLCASSSRQETQYFGPGTRLLVL.